This TCR beta chain was recorded in a study of regulatory T cells in long-lasting Graves disease (dated by TCRdb to about 2021). As for the study more broadly: Patients with newly diagnosed Graves' disease had been on antithyroid drugs for under 3 months. The study was registered as a clinical trial and conducted in China. A total of roughly 33 samples underwent TCR sequencing: approximately 13 from persistent and some 20 from newly diagnosed Graves' disease patients. Peripheral blood TCR sequencing and RNA sequencing compared persistent Graves' disease patients with newly diagnosed Graves' disease patients. Here is what the overall study found, with its caveats: Persistent patients shared more public clonotypes among themselves (around 3,000) than newly diagnosed patients did (approximately 900). Sequencing and analysis were limited to the TCR beta chain. The authors noted that the small sample size was a limitation that may lower accuracy. TRBV28, TRBJ1-2 and TRBJ2-5 were preferentially used in persistent disease, while TRBV20-1 and TRBJ2-1 were favored in newly diagnosed disease. Persistent Graves' disease patients showed lower TCR Shannon entropy and fewer highly expanded clones than newly diagnosed patients, suggesting clonal expansion. Only peripheral blood was studied, because thyroid tissue, the primary lesion, was inaccessible.

This clonotype was recorded many times. The antigen it recognizes is unknown. No much larger clonotype is one base removed from it; base qualities were not supplied. The CDR1 and CDR2 encoded by the germline V gene are SGHAT and FQNNGV. V has 5 bases trimmed and J has 4 bases trimmed; junction bases matching no gene number 10. The CDR3 covers 17 residues, taking in both the cysteine and the phenylalanine. The only DNA kept is the CDR3, 51 bases in frame from the first base. The library was produced with multiplex PCR. Sequencing relied on an Illumina HiSeq 4000. iRepertoire HTBI primers and Arm-PCR amplification of CDR3 regions were used to construct TCR beta libraries. Before sequencing, the PCR products underwent gel purification. The paper's data handling went like this. Gene usage analysis of CDR3 amino acid clonotypes used the 62 TRBV and some 15 TRBJ segments found across samples. COPE and FqMerger were used to merge the filtered high-quality paired reads into contigs. BLAST was used to align contigs to the IMGT TRBV, TRBD and TRBJ reference genes, and CDR3 was defined following IMGT. Any clonotype with a frequency above 0.1% was counted as a highly expanded clone. Shannon entropy was used to measure repertoire diversity, and the Gini coefficient was used to measure V-J evenness. Clonotypes shared by more than one individual were considered public. TCRdb reworked the public reads: Q25 trimming with fastp, MiXCR clone assembly, productive beta chains retained. Rows are unified per CDR3 protein, each entry keeping the most common DNA and genes. TCRdb assigned the V and J calls; the authors' analysis was not used. This sample is represented by roughly 530,000 distinct CDR3 sequences; 16% of them were singletons. The ten largest clonotypes hold around 25% of the sample.

The label giving this sample's time point can be read as: newly diagnosed GD, antithyroid drugs for less than 3 months. RNA was extracted from PBMCs in TRIzol for both TCR sequencing and RNA sequencing. Graves' disease was diagnosed according to American Thyroid Association guidelines. The patients came from an endocrinology department in Xi'an, China. From each patient, approximately 9.9 milliliters of peripheral blood was collected into an EDTA anticoagulant tube. PBMCs were isolated by Ficoll Paque Plus density gradient separation without further T cell sorting. An Agilent 2100 Bioanalyzer and agarose gel were used to check RNA quality, while a NanoDrop 2000 measured RNA concentration. This same sample was also taken into another study, of T cells in Graves' hyperthyroidism and ophthalmopathy. From that second study: Stable Graves' hyperthyroidism was defined as the absence of progression to ophthalmopathy over 18 months of follow-up. Hyperthyroidism patients were newly diagnosed, had a disease duration of under 2 months, and were aged 18 to 65 years. The study excluded patients with uncontrolled infections, other autoimmune diseases, pregnancy or lactation. Diagnoses were based on clinical symptoms, serum thyroxine and TRAb, thyroid ultrasound and orbital computed tomography. A first-round RT-PCR of the TCR CDR3 used the HTBI primer set with the Qiagen OneStep RT-PCR kit. Blood samples also contained most of the expanded thyroid clonotypes (frequency above 0.001), which suggests that blood repertoires may reflect thyroid immune responses. In cross-validation, a model built on a 13 V-J signature told ophthalmopathy apart from stable hyperthyroidism with just under 90% sensitivity and around 84% specificity, and in testing the same model reached 80%/75%. In validation, progression to ophthalmopathy was predicted by the model with almost 71% sensitivity and around 76% specificity, a median of approximately 6.5 months before onset. To identify TCR V-J signatures that set the groups apart, the researchers used a discovery cohort of about a hundred patients, made up of fewer than 50 with Graves' ophthalmopathy and approximately 57 with stable Graves' hyperthyroidism. Prospective prediction of ophthalmopathy was tested in an independent validation cohort of under 20 hyperthyroidism patients and 17 patients who later progressed to ophthalmopathy. The 85 to 100 discovery patients were divided at random into training and test sets in a 7:3 ratio. The study also compared thyroid tissue and blood T-cell repertoires from 6 or 7 Graves' hyperthyroidism patients. Following sampling, methimazole starting at 30 mg daily was given to hyperthyroidism patients, and high-dose intravenous methylprednisolone was given to ophthalmopathy patients. A second multiplex PCR round built the libraries, followed by size selection and purification. Paired-end sequencing of the libraries was performed with 100 bp reads on an Illumina HiSeq2000. Raw data were processed with SOAPnuke, discarding reads with adapters, uncalled bases, mean Phred below 15, or no exact constant-primer or identifier match. COPE v1.2.5 was used to merge high-quality paired reads, and clonotypes were defined as unique nucleotide sequences. MiTCR v1.1 was used to align the clonotypes against IMGT TRBV, TRBD and TRBJ reference segments. Only V-J combinations with frequency above 0.0001, covering 99% to 99.2% of repertoires, were analysed. A TCS score was defined as the ratio of F50 (clonal expansion) to E x V (chaos), with BLOSUM62-based TCRdist applied between CDR3 peptides within each V-J. Welch's t-statistics and random forest reduced roughly 540 V-J features to roughly 13, which were used in a naive Bayes classifier (R e1071). No statistical method was used to fix the sample size in advance, and group allocation was not hidden from the investigators. According to the paper, TCR Vbeta CDR3 sequencing was carried out on approximately 140 peripheral blood samples, which came from fewer than 50 ophthalmopathy, around 74 hyperthyroidism and around 17 progressor patients.

This TCR was sampled from a woman aged 35-60 years with Graves disease. Donor details come from another sample of the same person, matched by shared clones. The chain employs TRBV11-2 and TRBJ2-3; 12 bases in between match TRBD2. The source was peripheral blood mononuclear cells (PBMCs), collected at new diagnosis, from a patient treated with antithyroid drugs. The nucleotide sequence is given as TGTGCCAGCAGCCTCCGGACTAGCGGGATTTGGGCAGATACGCAGTATTTT. It codes for CASSLRTSGIWADTQYF.